This paragraph reports one T cell receptor beta chain. The sample originates from a study of technical replicates of blood from a handful of donors. Sequencing used immunoSEQ multiplex PCR; TCRdb keeps in-frame clones, though not all of them. The sample records about 15,000 clones, more than 75% being singletons. CDR1 is LNHDA and CDR2 is SQIVND in the germline V gene (reference sequence). This CDR3 comprises 14 residues. The V gene end was trimmed by 8 bases and the J gene end by 0 bases; junction bases not matched to a gene: 5. This receptor was identified in a human donor in good health. Sample: PBMCs. The rearrangement uses TRBV19 and TRBJ2-3; 7 bases map to TRBD2. The CDR3 reads CASLRDYSTDTQYF. The CDR3 DNA sequence: TGTGCCAGTCTCCGGGACTATAGCACAGATACGCAGTATTTT.